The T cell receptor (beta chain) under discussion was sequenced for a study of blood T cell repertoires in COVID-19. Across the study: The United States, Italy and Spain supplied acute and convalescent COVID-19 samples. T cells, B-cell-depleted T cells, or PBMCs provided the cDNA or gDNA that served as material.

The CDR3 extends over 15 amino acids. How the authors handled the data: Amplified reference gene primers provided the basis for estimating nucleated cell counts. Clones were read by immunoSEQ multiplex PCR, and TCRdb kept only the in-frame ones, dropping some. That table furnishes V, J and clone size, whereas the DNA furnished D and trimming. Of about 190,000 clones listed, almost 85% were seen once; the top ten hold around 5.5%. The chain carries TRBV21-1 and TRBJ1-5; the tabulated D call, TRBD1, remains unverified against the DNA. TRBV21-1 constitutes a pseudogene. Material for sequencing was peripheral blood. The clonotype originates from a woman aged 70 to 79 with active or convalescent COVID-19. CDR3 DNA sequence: TGTGCCAGCTCGGTTAACAGGGTTAGCAATCAGCCCCAGCATTTT. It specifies CASSVNRVSNQPQHF.